The 23 T cell receptor beta chains below come from one sample, sequenced in a study of cytomegalovirus exposure and HLA in healthy donors. The PCR made use of 60 Vbeta and 13 Jbeta primers. Profiling relied on immunoSEQ multiplex PCR, and the TCRdb table lists in-frame clones only, not all of them. The sample has about 110,000 clones; about 78% are singletons. Sequenced input: PBMCs. These receptors came from a woman aged 40 to 49 in good health and CMV-seropositive.

This clone was counted between two and nine times. The chain recombines TRBV2 with TRBJ2-7; 7 nucleotides line up with TRBD1. CDR1 is SNHLY, CDR2 FYNNEI, per germline. Losses at the gene ends were 6 bases for V and 4 bases for J; bases not matched to a gene: 6. The CDR3 has 13 amino acids. The CDR3 here is CASSDRDRYEQYF. CDR3 coding DNA: TGTGCCAGCAGCGACCGGGACAGATACGAGCAGTACTTC.

Remarks on this clone: Other DNA sequences from this sample encode an identical CDR3 as well. The chain is built from TRBV9 and TRBJ1-1, with D tentatively TRBD1 (5 bases). V gave up 0 bases and J gave up 5 bases, with 11 bases separating them. The germline CDR1 and CDR2 sequences are SGDLS and YYNGEE. This CDR3 has 14 residues. The CDR3: CASSVGLGGTEAFF. As DNA, the CDR3 is TGTGCCAGCAGCGTAGGCCTGGGGGGTACTGAAGCTTTCTTT.

This clone has a handful of counts. CDR3 DNA: TGTGCCAGCAGTTATGGGACAGGGGATGAAAAACTGTTTTTT. Its protein is CASSYGTGDEKLFF. This chain uses TRBV6-6 with TRBJ1-4; 10 bases fit TRBD1. After removal of 3 bases from V and 6 bases from J, the junction contained 1 base not matched to a gene. The CDR3 extends over 14 amino acids. CDR1 and CDR2 (germline): MNHNY, SVGAGI (reference sequence).

This clone was counted a few times. The chain is built from TRBV18 and TRBJ2-5, with D unresolved. The germline V gene encodes CDR1 KGHSH and CDR2 LQKENI. The CDR3 consists of 11 residues. Trimming stripped 3 bases from V and 4 bases from J, with 3 bases between. CDR3 protein: CASSPGETQYF. Here the CDR3 DNA reads TGTGCCAGCTCACCCGGAGAGACCCAGTACTTC. Looking up the rest from reference TRBV18 and TRBJ2-5 gives the full variable domain: NAGVMQNPRHLVRRRGQEARLRCSPMKGHSHVYWYRQLPEEGLKFMVYLQKENIIDESGMPKERFSAEFPKEGPSILRIQQVVRGDSAAYFCASSPGETQYFGPGTRLLVL.

The CDR3 DNA is TGTGCCACCAGCAGCGGGACTAGCGGGGTGGAGACCCAGTACTTC. Protein: CATSSGTSGVETQYF. The chain has TRBV15 and TRBJ2-5; 13 bases line up with TRBD2. Germline V gives CDR1 LNHNV, CDR2 YYDKDF (reference sequence). The CDR3 is 15 residues long. The J segment lost 5 bases and the V segment lost 3 bases, leaving 3 bases of the junction unmatched.

The rearrangement joins TRBV11-2 to TRBJ2-2; 8 bases match TRBD1. V gave up 5 bases and J gave up 6 bases; unmatched junction bases: 11. The germline V gene encodes CDR1 SGHAT and CDR2 FQNNGV. This CDR3 region has 16 residues. The CDR3 sequence is CASSLTGGVVPGELFF. CDR3 bases: TGTGCCAGCAGCCTAACAGGGGGTGTCGTCCCCGGGGAGCTGTTTTTT.

In this sample, this clone turned up a few times. J is TRBJ2-3 and V is TRBV5-6; TRBD2 is a possible D gene (7 bases). Germline loops: CDR1 SGHDT, CDR2 YYEEEE. Trimming cost V 0 bases and J 7 bases, with 15 bases left between them. This CDR3 comprises 15 residues. The CDR3 coding sequence is TGTGCCAGCAGCTTGGGAGGGGGGGGGCCACATACGCAGTATTTT. It codes for CASSLGGGGPHTQYF.

This rearrangement joins TRBV4-3 to TRBJ1-6; D may be TRBD1 (5 bases). Trimming shortened V by 0 bases and J by 10 bases, and 13 bases separated the two germline ends. This CDR3 has 15 amino acids. Germline CDR1 reads LGHNA; CDR2 reads YSLEER. This chain's CDR3 is CASSQEGSGGSPLHF. CDR3 in DNA: TGCGCCAGCAGCCAAGAGGGGTCGGGGGGGTCACCCCTCCACTTT.

The V gene is TRBV4-2, the J gene TRBJ2-1, with 11 bases lining up with TRBD2. The CDR3 sequence is 17 residues long. V shed 1 base, J shed 10 bases, and the junction held 12 bases outside the gene matches. CDR1 is LGHNA, CDR2 YNFKEQ, per germline. CDR3 region: CASSQAFLSGGAQEQFF. The CDR3 DNA reads as TGTGCCAGCAGCCAAGCGTTCCTTAGCGGGGGGGCTCAGGAGCAGTTCTTC.

The CDR3 DNA sequence: TGTGCCAGCAGCCCGGGGACAGGGAGAAACACCATATATTTT. This sequence encodes CASSPGTGRNTIYF. The gene calls are TRBV7-2 and TRBJ1-3; 9 nucleotides line up with TRBD1. V lost 5 bases to trimming and J lost 5 bases; unmatched junction nucleotides: 4. CDR1 is SGHTA and CDR2 is FQGNSA in the germline V gene. This CDR3 has 14 amino acids.

The V call is TRBV7-2, the J call TRBJ2-7; D might be TRBD2 (6 bases). The V end lost 0 bases, the J end lost 7 bases, and 16 bases lay between the germline ends. Germline-derived CDR1 and CDR2 are SGHTA and FQGNSA. The CDR3 loop spans 15 amino acids. This CDR3 reads CASSLAAGSGEEQYF. The CDR3 DNA reads TGTGCCAGCAGCTTAGCGGCCGGATCGGGGGAAGAGCAGTACTTC.

This chain connects TRBV5-1 to TRBJ2-5, with D maybe TRBD1 (5 bases). V was cut by 4 bases and J by 1 base, with 8 bases left in between. The CDR3 loop spans 13 amino acids. Germline CDR1 is SGHRS and CDR2 is YFSETQ. The CDR3 region has the DNA TGCGCCAGCAGCCAACAGGTCCAAGAGACCCAGTACTTC. Translated, it gives CASSQQVQETQYF.

A few counts support this clone. The chain uses TRBV7-2 and TRBJ1-1, with D uncertain. CDR1 is SGHTA and CDR2 is FQGNSA in the germline V gene. V was pared by 3 bases and J by 1 base, with 6 bases between. The CDR3 is made up of 13 amino acids. This CDR3 reads CASSFEQNTEAFF. Here the CDR3 DNA reads TGTGCCAGCAGCTTCGAACAGAACACTGAAGCTTTCTTT.

V is TRBV19 and J is TRBJ1-2; tentatively, D is TRBD1 (5 bases). Trimming took 5 bases from V and 6 from J, leaving 10 bases between them. The germline gives CDR1 LNHDA, CDR2 SQIVND (reference sequence). The CDR3 covers 12 residues. The CDR3 is CASSPSGDGYTF. The CDR3 bases are TGTGCCAGTAGTCCGTCGGGGGATGGCTACACCTTC.

CDR3 DNA sequence: TGTGCCAGCAGCCGACAGGGAAACTATGGCTACACCTTC. Its translation: CASSRQGNYGYTF. J is TRBJ1-2 and V is TRBV2, with 7 bases that match TRBD1. CDR1 and CDR2 from the germline V gene are SNHLY and FYNNEI. CDR3 size: 13 residues. With 6 bases clipped from V and 2 bases from J, the junction kept 3 bases outside the gene matches.

The chain uses TRBV7-6 and TRBJ1-1; 7 positions match TRBD1. Germline CDR1 is SGHVS and CDR2 is FNYEAQ. The CDR3 is made up of 15 amino acids. The V and J ends lost 3 bases and 7 bases, in that order; junction bases with no gene match: 11. The CDR3 nucleotides are TGTGCCAGCAGCTTTGGGGGGTTAGGACAGGATGAAGCTTTCTTT. Translation: CASSFGGLGQDEAFF.

The chain links TRBV7-8 to TRBJ1-2, with D perhaps matching TRBD1 (5 bases). The CDR3 has 14 amino acids. Looked up from germline, CDR1 is SGHVS and CDR2 is FQNEAQ. Trimming shortened V by 5 bases and J by 8 bases, and 18 bases separated the two germline ends. The CDR3 DNA reads TGTGCCAGCAGCCCCTATCCGGGGGAATACGGCTACACCTTC. Amino acid sequence: CASSPYPGEYGYTF.

This rearrangement joins TRBV27 to TRBJ2-1, with 8 positions matching TRBD2. This CDR3 contains 15 residues. The V and J ends lost 6 bases and 3 bases, in that order; junction bases with no gene match: 7. CDR1 and CDR2 from the germline V gene are MNHEY and SMNVEV (reference sequence). The CDR3 nucleotides read TGTGCCAGCAGCCTTCGGGAGGGCCACTACAATGAGCAGTTCTTC. Its translation: CASSLREGHYNEQFF.

The chain carries TRBV2 and TRBJ1-5; no clear D gene. This CDR3 region has 13 residues. Trimming stripped 2 bases from V and 11 bases from J, with 13 bases between. Germline V lookup: CDR1 SNHLY, CDR2 FYNNEI. The CDR3 protein is CASSENGIVAQHF. CDR3 nucleotides: TGTGCCAGCAGTGAAAACGGGATAGTAGCCCAGCATTTT.

The V gene is TRBV30, the J gene TRBJ1-2; tentative D call: TRBD1 (6 bases). Looked up from germline, CDR1 is GTSNPN and CDR2 is SVGIG (reference sequence). Between the trimmed V and J ends, which lost 0 bases and 3 bases, there was a span of 11 bases. This CDR3 comprises 14 residues. CDR3 sequence: CAWSVRRGDYGYTF. CDR3 nucleotide sequence: TGTGCCTGGAGTGTCCGCAGGGGAGACTATGGCTACACCTTC.

The chain combines TRBV2 with TRBJ1-2, with 8 bases identical to TRBD1. CDR1 is SNHLY, CDR2 FYNNEI, per germline. The CDR3 runs to 14 residues. Trimming took 5 bases from V and 4 from J; bases not matched to a gene: 6. This chain's CDR3 is CASSPQTGVYGYTF. The CDR3 DNA sequence: TGTGCCAGCAGTCCCCAGACAGGGGTCTATGGCTACACCTTC.

Here the CDR3 DNA reads TGTGCCAGCAGCGCCCGACCGGGACAGGGCGGGACTGAAGCTTTCTTT. It is translated as CASSARPGQGGTEAFF. J is TRBJ1-1 and V is TRBV14, with 9 bases matching TRBD1. V gave up 5 bases and J gave up 5 bases; unmatched junction bases: 12. Germline V lookup: CDR1 SGHDN, CDR2 FVKESK. This CDR3 has 16 residues.

The rearrangement joins TRBV4-3 to TRBJ2-2, with 7 bases aligning to TRBD1. V gave up 0 bases and J gave up 3 bases; unmatched junction bases: 4. The CDR3 runs to 16 residues. Germline CDR1 LGHNA, CDR2 YSLEER. The CDR3, as DNA: TGCGCCAGCAGCCAAGAGAGCAGGGGGTACACCGGGGAGCTGTTTTTT. This codes for CASSQESRGYTGELFF.